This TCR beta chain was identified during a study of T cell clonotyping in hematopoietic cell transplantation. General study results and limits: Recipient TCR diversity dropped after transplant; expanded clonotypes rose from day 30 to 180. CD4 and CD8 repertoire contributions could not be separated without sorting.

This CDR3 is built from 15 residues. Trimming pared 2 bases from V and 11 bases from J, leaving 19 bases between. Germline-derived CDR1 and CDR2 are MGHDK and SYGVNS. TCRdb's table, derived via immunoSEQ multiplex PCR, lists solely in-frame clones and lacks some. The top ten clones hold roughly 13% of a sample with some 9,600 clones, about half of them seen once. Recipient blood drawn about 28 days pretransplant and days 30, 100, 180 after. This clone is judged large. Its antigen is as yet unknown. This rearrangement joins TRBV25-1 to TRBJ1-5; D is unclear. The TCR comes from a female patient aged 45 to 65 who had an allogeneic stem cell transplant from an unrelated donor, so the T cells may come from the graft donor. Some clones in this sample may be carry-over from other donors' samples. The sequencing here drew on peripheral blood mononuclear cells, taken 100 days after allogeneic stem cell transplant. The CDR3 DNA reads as TGTGCCAGCAGTGAAGGAAACGGTGTCTCGGAGTCCCAGCATTTT. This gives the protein CASSEGNGVSESQHF.